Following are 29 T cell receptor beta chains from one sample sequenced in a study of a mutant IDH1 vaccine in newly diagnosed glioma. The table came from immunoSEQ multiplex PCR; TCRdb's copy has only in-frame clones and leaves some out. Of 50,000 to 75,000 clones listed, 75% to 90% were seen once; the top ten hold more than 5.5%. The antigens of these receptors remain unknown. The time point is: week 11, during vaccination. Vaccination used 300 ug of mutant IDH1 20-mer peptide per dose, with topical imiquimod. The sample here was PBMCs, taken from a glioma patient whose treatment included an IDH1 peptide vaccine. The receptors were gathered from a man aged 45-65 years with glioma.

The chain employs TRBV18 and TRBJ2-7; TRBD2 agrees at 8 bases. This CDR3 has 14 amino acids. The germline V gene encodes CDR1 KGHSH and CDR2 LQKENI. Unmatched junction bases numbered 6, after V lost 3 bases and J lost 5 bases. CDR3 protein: CASSPGTSSDEQYF. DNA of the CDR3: TGTGCCAGCTCACCCGGGACTAGTTCGGACGAGCAGTACTTC.

The CDR3 region has the DNA TGTGCCAGCAGCTTTGGACAGAAATATCAGCCCCAGCATTTT. It translates to CASSFGQKYQPQHF. The chain recombines TRBV5-6 with TRBJ1-5; TRBD1 might be the D (6 bases). V was shortened by 2 bases and J by 5 bases, with 11 bases between the two germline ends. Germline V gene lookup returns CDR1 SGHDT and CDR2 YYEEEE. The CDR3 loop spans 14 amino acids.

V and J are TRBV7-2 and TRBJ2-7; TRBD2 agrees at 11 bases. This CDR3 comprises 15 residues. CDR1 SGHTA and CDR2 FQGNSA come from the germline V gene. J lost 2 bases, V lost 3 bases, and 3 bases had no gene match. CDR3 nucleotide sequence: TGTGCCAGCAGCTTCTCTAGCGGGGGGACCTACGAGCAGTACTTC. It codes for CASSFSSGGTYEQYF.

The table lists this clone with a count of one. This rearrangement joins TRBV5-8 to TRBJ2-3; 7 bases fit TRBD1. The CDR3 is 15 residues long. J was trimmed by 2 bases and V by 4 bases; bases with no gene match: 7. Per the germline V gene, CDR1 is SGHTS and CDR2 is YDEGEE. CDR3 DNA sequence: TGTGCCAGCAGCCGGGACAGCCCTCTCACAGATACGCAGTATTTT. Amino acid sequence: CASSRDSPLTDTQYF.

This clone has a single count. CDR3 region: CAIKAGADTDTQYF. The CDR3 region has the DNA TGTGCCATCAAGGCGGGGGCGGACACAGATACGCAGTATTTT. The genes are TRBV10-3 and TRBJ2-3; D possibly corresponds to TRBD2 (7 bases). CDR1 and CDR2 (germline): ENHRY, SYGVKD. V gave up 7 bases and J gave up 2 bases, with 13 bases separating them. This CDR3 is 14 amino acids long.

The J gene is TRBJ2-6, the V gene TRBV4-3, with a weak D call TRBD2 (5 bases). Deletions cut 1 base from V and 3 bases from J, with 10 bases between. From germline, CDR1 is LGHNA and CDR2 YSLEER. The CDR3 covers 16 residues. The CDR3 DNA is TGCGCCAGCAGCCAAGGGTCCGGAGGTGGGGCCAACGTCCTGACTTTC. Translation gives CASSQGSGGGANVLTF.

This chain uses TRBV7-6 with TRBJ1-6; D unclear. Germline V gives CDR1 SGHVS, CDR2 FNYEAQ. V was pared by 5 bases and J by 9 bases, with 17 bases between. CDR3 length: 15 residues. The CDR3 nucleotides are TGTGCCAGCAGCGCGGACCCCAAGGCCAGTTCACCCCTCCACTTT. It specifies CASSADPKASSPLHF.

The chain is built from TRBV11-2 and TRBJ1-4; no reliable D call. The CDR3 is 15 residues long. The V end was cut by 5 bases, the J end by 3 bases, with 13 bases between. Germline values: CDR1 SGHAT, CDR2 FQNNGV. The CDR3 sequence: CASSPWEGANEKLFF. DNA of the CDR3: TGTGCCAGCAGCCCCTGGGAGGGAGCTAATGAAAAACTGTTTTTT.

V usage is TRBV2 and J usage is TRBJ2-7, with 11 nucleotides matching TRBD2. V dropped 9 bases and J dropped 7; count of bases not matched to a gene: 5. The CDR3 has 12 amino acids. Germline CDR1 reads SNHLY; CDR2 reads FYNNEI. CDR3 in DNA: TGTGCCAGGCGAGGACTAGCGGGTGAGCAGTACTTC. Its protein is CARRGLAGEQYF.

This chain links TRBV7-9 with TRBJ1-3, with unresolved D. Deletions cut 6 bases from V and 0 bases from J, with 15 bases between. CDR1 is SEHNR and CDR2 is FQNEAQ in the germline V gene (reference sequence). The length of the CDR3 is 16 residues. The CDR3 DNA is TGTGCCAGCAGACCAGATGGCAGGTCCTCTGGAAACACCATATATTTT. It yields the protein CASRPDGRSSGNTIYF.

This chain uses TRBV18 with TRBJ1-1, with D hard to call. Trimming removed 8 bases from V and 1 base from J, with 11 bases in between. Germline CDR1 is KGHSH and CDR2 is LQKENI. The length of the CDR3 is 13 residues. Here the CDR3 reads CASARGRNTEAFF. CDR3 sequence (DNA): TGTGCCAGCGCCCGAGGGCGGAACACTGAAGCTTTCTTT.

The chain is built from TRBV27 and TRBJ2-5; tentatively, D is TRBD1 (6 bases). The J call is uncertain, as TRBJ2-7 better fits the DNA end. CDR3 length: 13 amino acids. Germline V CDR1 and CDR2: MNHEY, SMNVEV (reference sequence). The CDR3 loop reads CASSRDIPYEQYF. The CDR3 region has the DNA TGTGCCAGCAGCCGGGACATACCCTACGAGCAGTACTTC.

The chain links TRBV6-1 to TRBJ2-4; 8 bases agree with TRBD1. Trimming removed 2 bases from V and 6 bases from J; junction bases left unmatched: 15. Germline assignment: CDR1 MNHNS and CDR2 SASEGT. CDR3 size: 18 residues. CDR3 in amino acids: CASSERGGQGVIGNIQYF. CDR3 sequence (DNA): TGTGCCAGCAGTGAAAGGGGAGGACAGGGAGTAATCGGAAACATTCAGTACTTC.

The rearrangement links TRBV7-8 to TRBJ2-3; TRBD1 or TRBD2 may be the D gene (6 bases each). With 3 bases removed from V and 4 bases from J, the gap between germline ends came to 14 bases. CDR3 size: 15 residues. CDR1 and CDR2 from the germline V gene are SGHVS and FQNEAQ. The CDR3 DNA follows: TGTGCCAGCAGCTTCCTGGGGGGCCGGGCAGATACGCAGTATTTT. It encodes CASSFLGGRADTQYF. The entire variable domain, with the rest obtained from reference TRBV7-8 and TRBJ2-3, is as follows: GAGVSQSPRYKVAKRGQDVALRCDPISGHVSLFWYQQALGQGPEFLTYFQNEAQLDKSGLPSDRFFAERPEGSVSTLKIQRTQQEDSAVYLCASSFLGGRADTQYFGPGTRLTVL.

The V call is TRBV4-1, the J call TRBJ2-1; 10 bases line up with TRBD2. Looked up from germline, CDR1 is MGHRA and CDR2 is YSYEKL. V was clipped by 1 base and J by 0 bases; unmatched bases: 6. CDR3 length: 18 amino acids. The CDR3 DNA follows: TGCGCCAGCAGCCAAGGTGGAGCGGGAGGGAGCTCCTACAATGAGCAGTTCTTC. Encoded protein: CASSQGGAGGSSYNEQFF.

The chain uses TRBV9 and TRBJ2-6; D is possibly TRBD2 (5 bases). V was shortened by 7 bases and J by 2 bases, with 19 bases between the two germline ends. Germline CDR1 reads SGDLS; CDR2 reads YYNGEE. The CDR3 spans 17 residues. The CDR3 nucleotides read TGTGCCAGCGGGATTGGACTGCCGTTAGCTGGGGCCAACGTCCTGACTTTC. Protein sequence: CASGIGLPLAGANVLTF.

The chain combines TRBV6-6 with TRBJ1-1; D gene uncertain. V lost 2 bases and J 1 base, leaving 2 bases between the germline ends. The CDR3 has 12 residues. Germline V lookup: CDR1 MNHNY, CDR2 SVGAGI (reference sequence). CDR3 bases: TGTGCCAGCAGTTACACGAACACTGAAGCTTTCTTT. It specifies CASSYTNTEAFF.

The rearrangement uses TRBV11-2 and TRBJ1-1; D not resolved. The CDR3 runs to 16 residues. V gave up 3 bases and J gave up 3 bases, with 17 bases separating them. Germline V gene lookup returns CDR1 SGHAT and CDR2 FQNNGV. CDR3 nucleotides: TGTGCCAGCAGCTTCTTGCACATTCTCACCCACACTGAAGCTTTCTTT. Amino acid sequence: CASSFLHILTHTEAFF.

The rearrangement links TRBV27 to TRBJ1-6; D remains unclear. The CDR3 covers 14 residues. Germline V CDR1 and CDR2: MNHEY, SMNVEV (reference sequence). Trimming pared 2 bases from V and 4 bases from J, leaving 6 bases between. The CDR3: CASSLAPYNSPLHF. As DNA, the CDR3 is TGTGCCAGCAGTTTAGCACCTTATAATTCACCCCTCCACTTT.

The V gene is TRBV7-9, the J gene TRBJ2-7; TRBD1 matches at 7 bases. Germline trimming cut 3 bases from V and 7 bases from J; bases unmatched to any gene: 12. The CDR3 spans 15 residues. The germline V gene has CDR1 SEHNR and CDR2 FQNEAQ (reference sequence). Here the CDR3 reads CASSFLGGRMSEQYF. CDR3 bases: TGTGCCAGCAGCTTTCTAGGGGGCAGAATGAGTGAGCAGTACTTC.

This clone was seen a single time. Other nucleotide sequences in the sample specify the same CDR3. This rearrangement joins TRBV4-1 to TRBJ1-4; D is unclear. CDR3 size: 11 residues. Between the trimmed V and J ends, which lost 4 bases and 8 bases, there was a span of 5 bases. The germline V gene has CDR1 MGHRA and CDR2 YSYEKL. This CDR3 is CASSLSEKLFF. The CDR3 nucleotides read TGCGCCAGCAGCCTAAGCGAAAAACTGTTTTTT.

The CDR3 nucleotides are TGTGCCAGCAGTCGGGACAGTTGGAACACTGAAGCTTTCTTT. The encoded protein is CASSRDSWNTEAFF. The chain recombines TRBV9 with TRBJ1-1, with 7 bases fitting TRBD1. The CDR3 loop spans 14 amino acids. Looked up from germline, CDR1 is SGDLS and CDR2 is YYNGEE. The trim removed 5 bases at V and 1 base at J, leaving 5 bases unmatched.

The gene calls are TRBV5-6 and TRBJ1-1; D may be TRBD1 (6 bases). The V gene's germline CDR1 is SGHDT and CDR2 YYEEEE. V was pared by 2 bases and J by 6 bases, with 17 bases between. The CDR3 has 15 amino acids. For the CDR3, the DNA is TGTGCCAGCAGCTTAGGTGGGGGCATGAGCGCTGAAGCTTTCTTT. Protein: CASSLGGGMSAEAFF.

This CDR3 reads CASSQYRGQETQYF. DNA of the CDR3: TGTGCCAGCAGTCAATACAGGGGACAAGAGACCCAGTACTTC. This chain connects TRBV7-9 to TRBJ2-5, with TRBD1 identical over 7 bases. Germline assignment: CDR1 SEHNR and CDR2 FQNEAQ (reference sequence). V was clipped by 6 bases and J by 2 bases; unmatched bases: 6. This CDR3 has 14 residues.

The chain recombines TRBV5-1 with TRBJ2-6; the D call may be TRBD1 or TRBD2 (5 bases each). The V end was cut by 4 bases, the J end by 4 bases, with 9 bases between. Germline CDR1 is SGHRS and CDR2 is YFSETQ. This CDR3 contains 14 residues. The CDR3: CASSAGSGANVLTF. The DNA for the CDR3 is TGCGCCAGCAGCGCAGGGAGCGGGGCCAACGTCCTGACTTTC.

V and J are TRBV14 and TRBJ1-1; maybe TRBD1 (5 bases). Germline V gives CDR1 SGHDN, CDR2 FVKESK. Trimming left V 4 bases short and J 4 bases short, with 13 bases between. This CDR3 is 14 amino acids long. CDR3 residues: CASSPGGMSTEAFF. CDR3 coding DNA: TGTGCCAGCAGCCCGGGGGGGATGAGCACTGAAGCTTTCTTT.

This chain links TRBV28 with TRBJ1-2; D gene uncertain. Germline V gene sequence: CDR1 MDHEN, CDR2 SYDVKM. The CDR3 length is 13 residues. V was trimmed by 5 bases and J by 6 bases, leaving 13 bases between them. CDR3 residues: CASSPSGLDGYTF. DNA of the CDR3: TGTGCCAGCAGTCCCTCCGGCCTGGATGGCTACACCTTC.

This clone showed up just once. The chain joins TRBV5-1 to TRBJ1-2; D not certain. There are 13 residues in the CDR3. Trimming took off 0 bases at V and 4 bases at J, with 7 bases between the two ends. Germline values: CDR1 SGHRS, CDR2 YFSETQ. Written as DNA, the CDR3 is TGCGCCAGCAGCTTGGGGGAAGCCTATGGCTACACCTTC. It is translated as CASSLGEAYGYTF.

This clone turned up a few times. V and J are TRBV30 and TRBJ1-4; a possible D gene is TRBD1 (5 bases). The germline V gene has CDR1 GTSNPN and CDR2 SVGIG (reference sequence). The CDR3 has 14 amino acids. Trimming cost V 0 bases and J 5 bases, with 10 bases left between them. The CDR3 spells CAWSVGTLNEKLFF. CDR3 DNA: TGTGCCTGGAGTGTGGGGACCCTAAATGAAAAACTGTTTTTT.